The 21 T cell receptor beta chains presented below share a single source sample, sequenced in a study of T cells in Graves' hyperthyroidism and ophthalmopathy. There were TCR beta CDR3 regions amplified from RNA transcripts. HTBI primers were the set used in a first-round RT-PCR of the TCR CDR3. TCRdb processed the multiplex PCR reads anew with MiXCR; each CDR3 protein has one entry. The profile shows some 600,000 distinct CDR3 sequences, around 14% of them singletons. The sample taken for sequencing was blood. The receptors were gathered from a woman in her 30s with Graves' hyperthyroidism that later progressed to Graves' ophthalmopathy.

The chain carries TRBV28 and TRBJ2-1, with 8 bases that match TRBD1. Germline lookup yields CDR1 MDHEN and CDR2 SYDVKM. Unmatched junction bases numbered 7, after V lost 5 bases and J lost 1 base. The CDR3 covers 16 residues. CDR3 sequence (DNA): TGTGCCAGCAGTCCGATACAGGGGGGATCCTACAATGAGCAGTTCTTC. Amino acids: CASSPIQGGSYNEQFF.

Note on this clonotype: This may be a read error, as it is one base from a much larger clone. This rearrangement joins TRBV5-1 to TRBJ2-3, with D maybe TRBD1 (5 bases). The CDR3 is 12 residues long. Germline-derived CDR1 and CDR2 are SGHRS and YFSETQ. CDR3 loop: CASGAETDTQDF. In DNA form, the CDR3 reads TGCGCCAGCGGGGCGGAGACAGATACGCAGGATTTT.

The rearrangement links TRBV5-4 to TRBJ2-3, with a possible D match to TRBD2 (7 bases). This CDR3 is 14 amino acids long. Between the trimmed V and J ends, which lost 3 bases and 5 bases, there was a span of 13 bases. Germline CDR1 is SGHNT and CDR2 is YYREEE (reference sequence). CDR3 bases: TGTGCCAGCAGCTCGCAAGGGGGGGTAGATACGCAGTATTTT. Amino acid sequence: CASSSQGGVDTQYF.

The chain couples TRBV10-3 to TRBJ1-5, with D possibly matching TRBD1 (5 bases). CDR1 and CDR2 from the germline V gene are ENHRY and SYGVKD. The CDR3 consists of 12 residues. V was cut by 0 bases and J by 9 bases, with 6 bases left in between. CDR3 sequence reads: CAISESGGPQHF. The CDR3 nucleotides read TGTGCCATCAGTGAGTCCGGGGGGCCCCAGCATTTT.

In regard to this clonotype: A single base separates this from a much larger clone, so it may be a read error. V gene TRBV11-2 combines with J gene TRBJ1-2; 8 nucleotides line up with TRBD1. The V gene end was trimmed by 7 bases and the J gene end by 4 bases; junction bases not matched to a gene: 8. Germline CDR1 and CDR2: SGHAT and FQNNGV. The CDR3 consists of 14 residues. This CDR3 is CASTRSRGPYGYTF. CDR3 nucleotide sequence: TGTGCCAGCACCCGATCCAGGGGGCCCTATGGCTACACCTTC.

This clonotype was recorded a few times. The rearrangement links TRBV30 to TRBJ1-1; TRBD1 is a possible D gene (5 bases). The CDR3 consists of 13 residues. Germline-derived CDR1 and CDR2 are GTSNPN and SVGIG (reference sequence). Trimming cost V 4 bases and J 1 base, with 10 bases left between them. CDR3 in amino acids: CAWTWGPNTEAFF. The DNA of the CDR3 is TGTGCCTGGACCTGGGGCCCGAACACTGAAGCTTTCTTT.

The chain employs TRBV2 and TRBJ2-1; 12 bases line up with TRBD2. The CDR3 runs to 14 residues. Germline CDR1 reads SNHLY; CDR2 reads FYNNEI. V lost 7 bases, J lost 10 bases, and 8 bases stayed unmatched. The CDR3 reads CASTRLAGVGEQFF. Written as DNA, the CDR3 is TGTGCCAGCACCCGACTAGCGGGAGTTGGGGAGCAGTTCTTC.

The gene calls are TRBV6-1 and TRBJ1-6, with D possibly being TRBD1 (6 bases). Trimming removed 8 bases at V and 8 bases at J, with 16 bases between. The CDR3 spans 14 residues. CDR1 is MNHNS and CDR2 is SASEGT in the germline V gene. The CDR3 DNA is TGTGCCAGCGGCAGGGGAGGTTTGGATTCACCCCTCCACTTT. Protein: CASGRGGLDSPLHF.

This rearrangement joins TRBV11-3 to TRBJ2-1; TRBD2 matches at 8 bases. Germline loops: CDR1 SGHNT, CDR2 YENEEA. This CDR3 comprises 14 residues. The junction had 9 bases not matched to a gene; V was cut back by 5 bases and J by 9 bases. The CDR3 DNA is TGTGCCAGCAGCACCGGGACTAGTGGGGTTGAGCAGTTCTTC. Its translation is CASSTGTSGVEQFF.

This clonotype was counted ten times or more. This chain links TRBV12-3 or TRBV12-4 with TRBJ2-1, with TRBD2 identical over 12 bases. The CDR3 runs 16 residues. With V trimmed by 7 bases and J by 7 bases, 11 bases remained unmatched. The DNA of the CDR3 is TGTGCCAGCATCCTAGCGGGAGGGCCCTCCGGGAATGAGCAGTTCTTC. This gives the protein CASILAGGPSGNEQFF.

This clonotype was counted ten times or more. This rearrangement joins TRBV30 to TRBJ1-6, with D perhaps matching TRBD1 (5 bases). The ends were cut back, 2 bases at V and 8 bases at J, with 13 bases in the middle. The CDR3 is 14 residues long. CDR1 and CDR2 (germline): GTSNPN, SVGIG (reference sequence). CDR3 sequence reads: CAWSNQGDYSPLHF. CDR3 sequence (DNA): TGTGCCTGGAGTAATCAGGGAGATTATTCACCCCTCCACTTT. The variable domain in full, completed from reference TRBV30 and TRBJ1-6, reads SQTIHQWPATLVQPVGSPLSLECTVEGTSNPNLYWYRQAAGRGLQLLFYSVGIGQISSEVPQNLSASRPQDRQFILSSKKLLLSDSGFYLCAWSNQGDYSPLHFGNGTRLTVT.

There are many counts of this clonotype. The rearrangement uses TRBV5-1 and TRBJ2-1, with 10 nucleotides matching TRBD1. The CDR3 is 16 residues long. Germline CDR1 SGHRS, CDR2 YFSETQ. The junction had 10 bases not matched to a gene; V was cut back by 4 bases and J by 6 bases. The CDR3 is CASSHPAGTGVNEQFF. The CDR3 bases are TGCGCCAGCAGCCACCCCGCCGGGACAGGGGTCAATGAGCAGTTCTTC. The variable domain in full, with the rest retrieved from reference TRBV5-1 and TRBJ2-1, is KAGVTQTPRYLIKTRGQQVTLSCSPISGHRSVSWYQQTPGQGLQFLFEYFSETQRNKGNFPGRFSGRQFSNSRSEMNVSTLELGDSALYLCASSHPAGTGVNEQFFGPGTRLTVL.

This clonotype was seen many times. The rearrangement links TRBV11-2 to TRBJ2-7; 7 bases match TRBD2. The length of the CDR3 is 15 residues. Germline loops: CDR1 SGHAT, CDR2 FQNNGV. J gave up 0 bases and V 0 bases, and 2 bases lay outside the gene matches. As DNA, the CDR3 is TGTGCCAGCAGCTTAGAACTAGCGCACTCCTACGAGCAGTACTTC. This encodes CASSLELAHSYEQYF.

The CDR3 DNA follows: TGTGCCAGCAGGGGGGGACTAGCGGGATCGTCAGATACGCAGTATTTT. This codes for CASRGGLAGSSDTQYF. V usage is TRBV12-3 or TRBV12-4 and J usage is TRBJ2-3; the match to TRBD2 covers 13 bases. Trimming at V came to 6 bases and at J to 4 bases, leaving 7 bases not matched to a gene. This CDR3 region has 16 residues.

This clonotype was seen many times. The DNA for the CDR3 is TGTGCCAGCAGCGAACTGGACTTTGGCGAGCAGTACTTC. The encoded protein is CASSELDFGEQYF. This chain joins TRBV12-3 or TRBV12-4 and TRBJ2-7, with D possibly TRBD2 on 5 matching bases. Trimming cost V 6 bases and J 6 bases, with 15 bases left between them. The CDR3 spans 13 residues.

This chain connects TRBV7-9 to TRBJ2-3, with 12 bases matching TRBD2. The germline gives CDR1 SEHNR, CDR2 FQNEAQ (reference sequence). This CDR3 is 16 amino acids long. V was clipped by 5 bases and J by 0 bases; unmatched bases: 3. The CDR3 coding sequence is TGTGCCAGCAGCCGGACTAGCGGGAAAAGCACAGATACGCAGTATTTT. The encoded protein is CASSRTSGKSTDTQYF.

The chain couples TRBV30 to TRBJ1-6; TRBD1 is a possible D gene (5 bases). The V end lost 4 bases, the J end lost 16 bases, and 23 bases lay between the germline ends. The V gene's germline CDR1 is GTSNPN and CDR2 SVGIG (reference sequence). The CDR3 is 14 amino acids. The CDR3 coding sequence is TGTGCCTGGATCAGAGGCAGGGTCGATTCAGCGCTCCACTTT. It translates to CAWIRGRVDSALHF.

This clonotype came up many times. The chain has TRBV9 and TRBJ2-1; TRBD2 aligns across 13 bases. CDR1 SGDLS and CDR2 YYNGEE come from the germline V gene. The CDR3 extends over 16 amino acids. J gave up 5 bases and V 3 bases, and 5 bases lay outside the gene matches. The CDR3 DNA is TGTGCCAGCAGCGGCGGACTAGCGGGAGAAAACAATGAGCAGTTCTTC. Protein sequence: CASSGGLAGENNEQFF. The variable domain in full, completed from reference TRBV9 and TRBJ2-1, reads DSGVTQTPKHLITATGQRVTLRCSPRSGDLSVYWYQQSLDQGLQFLIQYYNGEERAKGNILERFSAQQFPDLHSELNLSSLELGDSALYFCASSGGLAGENNEQFFGPGTRLTVL.

The V call is TRBV30, the J call TRBJ2-1, with 11 bases aligning to TRBD1. The V segment lost 3 bases and the J segment 2 bases; nucleotides outside the gene matches: 6. Germline loops: CDR1 GTSNPN, CDR2 SVGIG (reference sequence). CDR3 length: 16 residues. CDR3 loop: CAWSNPGQGAYNEQFF. The CDR3 DNA follows: TGTGCCTGGAGCAATCCGGGACAGGGGGCCTACAATGAGCAGTTCTTC.

This clonotype was counted many times. V gene TRBV5-1 combines with J gene TRBJ2-7; 8 nucleotides match TRBD1. Germline V gives CDR1 SGHRS, CDR2 YFSETQ. J gave up 0 bases and V 4 bases, and 9 bases lay outside the gene matches. The CDR3 consists of 16 residues. The CDR3 protein is CASSVGGQVNSYEQYF. CDR3 sequence (DNA): TGCGCCAGCAGCGTGGGGGGACAGGTAAACTCCTACGAGCAGTACTTC.

This clonotype was recorded once. The genes are TRBV6-5 and TRBJ1-1; no firm D call. CDR1 and CDR2 (germline): MNHEY, SVGAGI. There are 15 residues in the CDR3. V shed 0 bases and J shed 4 bases, with 12 bases lying between them. CDR3 region: CASSYSIKLSTEAFF. The CDR3 nucleotides are TGTGCCAGCAGTTACTCTATCAAGTTGAGCACTGAAGCTTTCTTT.